This TCR beta chain was sequenced during a study of blood T cell repertoires in COVID-19. Whole-study context: Whether acute or convalescent, the COVID-19 samples came from the United States, Italy and Spain. From T cells, B-cell-depleted T cells, or PBMCs came the material, which was cDNA or gDNA.

The V end lost 3 bases, the J end lost 6 bases, and 12 bases lay between the germline ends. Germline loops: CDR1 DFQATT, CDR2 SNEGSKA (reference sequence). This CDR3 has 13 residues. In the authors' workflow: Using reference gene primer amplification, nucleated cell counts were estimated. Data came from immunoSEQ multiplex PCR; TCRdb stores just in-frame clones and leaves some out. D and trimming were read from the DNA, whereas the V and J calls and clone size are those reported in that table. The repertoire holds approximately 110,000 clones, with approximately 81% as singletons. This sequence joins TRBV20-1 and TRBJ1-5; a weak D match, TRBD1 (6 bases). Sequenced input: peripheral blood. This receptor was identified in an elderly man with acute or convalescent COVID-19. The chain's CDR3 is CSASVGARQPQHF. The CDR3 bases are TGCAGTGCTAGTGTGGGGGCTCGTCAGCCCCAGCATTTT.